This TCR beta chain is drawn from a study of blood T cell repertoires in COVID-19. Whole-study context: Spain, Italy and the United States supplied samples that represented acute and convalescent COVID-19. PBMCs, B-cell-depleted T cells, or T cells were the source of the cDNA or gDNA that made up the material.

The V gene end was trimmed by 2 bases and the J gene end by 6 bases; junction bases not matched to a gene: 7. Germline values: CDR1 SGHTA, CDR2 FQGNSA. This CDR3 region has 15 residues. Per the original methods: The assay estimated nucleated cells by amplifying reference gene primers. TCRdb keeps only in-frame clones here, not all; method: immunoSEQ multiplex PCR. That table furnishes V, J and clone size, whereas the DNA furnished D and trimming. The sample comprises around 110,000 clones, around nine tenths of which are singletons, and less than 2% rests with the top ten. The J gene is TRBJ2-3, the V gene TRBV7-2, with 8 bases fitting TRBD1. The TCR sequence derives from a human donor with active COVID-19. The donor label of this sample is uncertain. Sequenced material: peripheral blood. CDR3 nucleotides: TGTGCCAGCAGCTTACTCCAGGGGGCAGCGGATACGCAGTATTTT. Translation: CASSLLQGAADTQYF.